The clone carrying this T cell receptor (beta chain) came up a few times. Survey-level TCR beta sequencing used the immunoSEQ assay. The data were produced by immunoSEQ multiplex PCR, yet TCRdb's version contains in-frame clones alone and is incomplete. This sample has tens of thousands of clones, with around 95% found just once. The sequencing input was PBMCs. The receptor comes from a man aged 35 to 55 with rheumatoid arthritis.

Here the CDR3 reads CASSEQGEGSPLHF. The CDR3, as DNA: TGTGCCAGCAGCGAACAGGGTGAAGGTTCACCCCTCCACTTT. The chain has TRBV9 and TRBJ1-6; a weak D match, TRBD1 (6 bases). Trimming pared 3 bases from V and 9 bases from J, leaving 13 bases between. Germline CDR1 reads SGDLS; CDR2 reads YYNGEE. This CDR3 comprises 14 residues.